This T cell receptor (beta chain) was recorded in a study of blood T cell repertoires in COVID-19. Overall study: Some COVID-19 samples were acute and others convalescent; all came from the United States, Italy and Spain. T cells, B-cell-depleted T cells, or PBMCs provided the cDNA or gDNA that served as material.

The CDR3 consists of 16 residues. The germline V gene has CDR1 MNHNS and CDR2 SASEGT. With 3 bases clipped from V and 11 bases from J, the junction kept 18 bases outside the gene matches. Source study methods: Amplification of reference gene primers provided the estimated nucleated cell counts. Sequencing used immunoSEQ multiplex PCR; TCRdb keeps in-frame clones, though not all of them. V and J calls and clone size are as listed in that table; D and trimming were resolved from the DNA. The table has approximately 100,000 clones, approximately 82% seen once. The gene calls are TRBV6-1 and TRBJ1-1; TRBD1 aligns across 7 bases. The source material was peripheral blood. The source is an older woman with acute or convalescent COVID-19. The CDR3 loop is CASSESGTVQRVRAFF. In nucleotides, the CDR3 is TGTGCCAGCAGTGAGTCGGGGACAGTCCAACGCGTAAGGGCTTTCTTT.